The 18 T cell receptor beta chains reported below all come from one sample, sequenced in a study of blood T cell repertoires in COVID-19. TCRdb's copy holds only in-frame clones and misses some; the assay was immunoSEQ multiplex PCR. The sample holds under 450,000 clones, around 91% seen once. Input material: peripheral blood. The receptors originated from a woman aged 40 to 55 with COVID-19, enrolled during active disease.

The genes are TRBV4-1 and TRBJ1-1, with 9 bases identical to TRBD1. CDR1 and CDR2 (germline): MGHRA, YSYEKL. V lost 2 bases and J lost 3; bases outside the gene matches: 10. This CDR3 spans 17 amino acids. The CDR3 sequence: CASSQLSSGTGYTEAFF. Here the CDR3 DNA reads TGCGCCAGCAGCCAATTAAGCTCCGGGACAGGGTACACTGAAGCTTTCTTT.

The rearrangement joins TRBV20-1 to TRBJ2-3, with 8 bases fitting TRBD2. V shed 3 bases and J 3 bases; nucleotides not matched to a gene: 5. CDR1 is DFQATT and CDR2 is SNEGSKA in the germline V gene (reference sequence). The CDR3 consists of 14 residues. CDR3 residues: CSASMGTRTDTQYF. The CDR3 DNA reads as TGCAGTGCTAGTATGGGGACTAGAACAGATACGCAGTATTTT.

This chain connects TRBV3-1 (or the pseudogene TRBV3-2) to TRBJ2-1; possible D gene TRBD2, 7 bases. Germline assignment: CDR1 LGHDT and CDR2 YNNKEL (reference sequence). This CDR3 is built from 18 residues. V lost 0 bases and J lost 0, with 15 bases in between. CDR3 DNA sequence: TGTGCCAGCAGCCAAGATGTTGGGGGGGCGCCCTCCTACAATGAGCAGTTCTTC. Encoded protein: CASSQDVGGAPSYNEQFF.

This sequence joins TRBV9 and TRBJ2-3; 12 bases are a match to TRBD2. CDR1 is SGDLS and CDR2 is YYNGEE in the germline V gene. The CDR3 runs to 18 residues. After removal of 3 bases from V and 6 bases from J, the junction contained 14 bases not matched to a gene. The CDR3 region is CASSAPSRLAGEWDTQYF. CDR3 coding DNA: TGTGCCAGCAGCGCGCCGAGCCGACTAGCGGGGGAGTGGGATACGCAGTATTTT.

J is TRBJ1-5 and V is TRBV10-1, with a possible D match to TRBD1 (5 bases). Germline assignment: CDR1 WNHNN and CDR2 SYGVQD (reference sequence). The length of the CDR3 is 13 residues. Trimming removed 5 bases from V and 1 base from J, with 6 bases in between. CDR3 amino acids: CASSTGSNQPQHF. As DNA, the CDR3 is TGCGCCAGCAGTACAGGAAGCAATCAGCCCCAGCATTTT.

The chain is built from TRBV18 and TRBJ1-1; D remains unclear. Trimming took 6 bases from V and 4 from J, leaving 9 bases between them. CDR1 is KGHSH and CDR2 is LQKENI in the germline V gene. The CDR3 has 12 amino acids. CDR3 coding DNA: TGTGCCAGCTCTGCAGGTATCACTGAAGCTTTCTTT. Its translation: CASSAGITEAFF.

The V call is TRBV28, the J call TRBJ1-6; TRBD1 matches 9 bases. The CDR3 has 17 amino acids. Unmatched junction bases numbered 15, after V lost 5 bases and J lost 10 bases. Germline V gives CDR1 MDHEN, CDR2 SYDVKM. Here the CDR3 DNA reads TGTGCCAGCAGTCCCGCCCATTTGGACAGGGGAGGATCACCCCTCCACTTT. This codes for CASSPAHLDRGGSPLHF. Using reference TRBV28 and TRBJ1-6 for the parts outside the CDR3, the full variable domain is DVKVTQSSRYLVKRTGEKVFLECVQDMDHENMFWYRQDPGLGLRLIYFSYDVKMKEKGDIPEGYSVSREKKERFSLILESASTNQTSMYLCASSPAHLDRGGSPLHFGNGTRLTVT.

This sequence joins TRBV30 and TRBJ1-1; D call uncertain. The CDR3 runs 13 residues. Trimming pared 5 bases from V and 1 base from J, leaving 11 bases between. Germline assignment: CDR1 GTSNPN and CDR2 SVGIG (reference sequence). In DNA, the CDR3 is TGTGCCTGGGAGACACTCAAGAACACTGAAGCTTTCTTT. As protein: CAWETLKNTEAFF.

This clone occurred a few times. The V call is TRBV6-2 or TRBV6-3, the J call TRBJ2-2, with 7 bases matching TRBD2. Germline-derived CDR1 and CDR2 are MNHEY and SVGEGT. The junction had 5 bases not matched to a gene; V was cut back by 2 bases and J by 5 bases. The CDR3 runs 15 residues. CDR3 region: CASSYEPSGTGELFF. In nucleotides, the CDR3 is TGTGCCAGCAGTTACGAGCCTAGCGGAACCGGGGAGCTGTTTTTT.

This chain links TRBV15 with TRBJ2-7, with D maybe TRBD1 (6 bases). CDR3 size: 15 residues. V dropped 1 base and J dropped 2 bases, with 12 bases sitting between them. CDR1 and CDR2 from the germline V gene are LNHNV and YYDKDF (reference sequence). CDR3 loop: CATSRAPRGPYEQYF. CDR3 DNA sequence: TGTGCCACCAGCAGAGCCCCCAGGGGCCCCTACGAGCAGTACTTC.

The rearrangement uses TRBV7-3 and TRBJ2-1; D call uncertain. Germline-derived CDR1 and CDR2 are SGHTA and FQGTGA. The CDR3 extends over 12 amino acids. Between the trimmed V and J ends, which lost 6 bases and 6 bases, there was a span of 9 bases. The CDR3 DNA is TGTGCCAGCAGGGGCAGAAGCAATGAGCAGTTCTTC. This translates into CASRGRSNEQFF.

The chain combines TRBV14 with TRBJ1-6, with D tentatively TRBD1 (5 bases). The V end lost 2 bases, the J end lost 8 bases, and 10 bases lay between the germline ends. In germline, CDR1 is SGHDN, CDR2 FVKESK. CDR3 length: 14 amino acids. CDR3 nucleotide sequence: TGTGCCAGCAGCCAACAGGGAGGATATTCACCCCTCCACTTT. Residues: CASSQQGGYSPLHF.

The V call is TRBV19, the J call TRBJ1-5; maybe TRBD1 (5 bases). This CDR3 has 15 amino acids. Germline V gene lookup returns CDR1 LNHDA and CDR2 SQIVND (reference sequence). V was shortened by 7 bases and J by 1 base, with 14 bases between the two germline ends. The CDR3 nucleotides are TGTGCCAGTAAGACAGCGATCGTGAGCAATCAGCCCCAGCATTTT. It encodes CASKTAIVSNQPQHF.

The chain carries TRBV27 and TRBJ2-2; tentative D call: TRBD1 (6 bases). Germline V gives CDR1 MNHEY, CDR2 SMNVEV (reference sequence). V lost 5 bases and J lost 6, with 10 bases in between. CDR3 length: 13 residues. The CDR3 sequence is CASSDEGAGELFF. The DNA of the CDR3 is TGTGCCAGCAGTGATGAGGGGGCCGGGGAGCTGTTTTTT.

To note about this clone: Other DNA sequences in the sample encode the same CDR3. The J gene is TRBJ2-7, the V gene TRBV7-2; 10 bases are a match to TRBD2. Germline-derived CDR1 and CDR2 are SGHTA and FQGNSA. The CDR3 totals 15 residues. V shed 1 base and J 4 bases; nucleotides not matched to a gene: 4. Here the CDR3 DNA reads TGTGCCAGCAGCTTAGAAGCGGGGGGGCCTTACGAGCAGTACTTC. Its translation: CASSLEAGGPYEQYF. Combining the CDR3 with reference TRBV7-2 and TRBJ2-7 gives the whole variable domain GAGVSQSPSNKVTEKGKDVELRCDPISGHTALYWYRQSLGQGLEFLIYFQGNSAPDKSGLPSDRFSAERTGGSVSTLTIQRTQQEDSAVYLCASSLEAGGPYEQYFGPGTRLTVT.

The V gene is TRBV19, the J gene TRBJ1-4; D is perhaps TRBD1 (5 bases). CDR1 is LNHDA and CDR2 is SQIVND in the germline V gene (reference sequence). The CDR3 is 13 residues long. V gave up 4 bases and J gave up 6 bases, with 9 bases separating them. In DNA form, the CDR3 reads TGTGCCAGTAGTAGGGGGGGAGATGAAAAACTGTTTTTT. The encoded protein is CASSRGGDEKLFF.

The gene calls are TRBV25-1 and TRBJ1-1, with 7 bases that match TRBD1. Germline V gene data show CDR1 as MGHDK and CDR2 as SYGVNS. V shed 6 bases and J 7 bases; nucleotides not matched to a gene: 8. The CDR3 spans 13 residues. The chain's CDR3 is CASSLTGVGEAFF. Written as DNA, the CDR3 is TGTGCCAGCAGCCTAACAGGGGTGGGTGAAGCTTTCTTT.

V is TRBV6-6 and J is TRBJ1-6; D is perhaps TRBD1 (5 bases). Trimming stripped 4 bases from V and 9 bases from J, with 16 bases between. This CDR3 contains 15 residues. Germline loops: CDR1 MNHNY, CDR2 SVGAGI (reference sequence). The CDR3 spells CASSFLGQGGSPLHF. Written as DNA, the CDR3 is TGTGCCAGCAGTTTCCTCGGGCAGGGTGGTTCACCCCTCCACTTT.